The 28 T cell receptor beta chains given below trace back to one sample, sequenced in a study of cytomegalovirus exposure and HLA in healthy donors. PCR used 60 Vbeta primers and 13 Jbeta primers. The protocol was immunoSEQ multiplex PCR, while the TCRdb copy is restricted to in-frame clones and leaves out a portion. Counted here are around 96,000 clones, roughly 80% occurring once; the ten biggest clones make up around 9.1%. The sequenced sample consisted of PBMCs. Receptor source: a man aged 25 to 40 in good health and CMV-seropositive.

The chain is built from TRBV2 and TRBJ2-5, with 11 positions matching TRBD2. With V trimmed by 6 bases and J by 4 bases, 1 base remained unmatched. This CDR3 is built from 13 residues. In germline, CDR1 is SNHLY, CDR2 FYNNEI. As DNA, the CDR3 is TGTGCCAGCAGGACTAGCGGGGTAGAGACCCAGTACTTC. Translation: CASRTSGVETQYF.

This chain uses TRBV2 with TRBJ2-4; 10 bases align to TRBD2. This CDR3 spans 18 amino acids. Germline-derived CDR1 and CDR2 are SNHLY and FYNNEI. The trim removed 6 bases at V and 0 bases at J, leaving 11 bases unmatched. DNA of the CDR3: TGTGCCAGCAGGCCTAGCGGGGGAGAGTTTCCAGCCAAAAACATTCAGTACTTC. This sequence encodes CASRPSGGEFPAKNIQYF.

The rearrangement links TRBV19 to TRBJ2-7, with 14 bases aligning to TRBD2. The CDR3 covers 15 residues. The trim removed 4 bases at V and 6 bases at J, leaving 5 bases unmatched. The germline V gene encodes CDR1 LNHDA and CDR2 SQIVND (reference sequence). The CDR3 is CASSKTSGGAGEQYF. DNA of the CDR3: TGTGCCAGTAGTAAGACTAGCGGGGGGGCCGGCGAGCAGTACTTC.

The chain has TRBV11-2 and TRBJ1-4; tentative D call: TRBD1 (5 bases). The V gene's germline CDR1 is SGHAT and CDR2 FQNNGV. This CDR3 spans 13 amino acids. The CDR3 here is CGGRASTNEKLFF. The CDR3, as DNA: TGTGGGGGGAGGGCTTCAACTAATGAAAAACTGTTTTTT.

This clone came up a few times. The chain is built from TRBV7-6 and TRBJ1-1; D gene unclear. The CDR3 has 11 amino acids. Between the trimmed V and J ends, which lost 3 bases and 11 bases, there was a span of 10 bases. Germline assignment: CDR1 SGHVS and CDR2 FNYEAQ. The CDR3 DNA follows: TGTGCCAGCAGCTTTCTAACTCACGCTTTCTTT. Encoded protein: CASSFLTHAFF.

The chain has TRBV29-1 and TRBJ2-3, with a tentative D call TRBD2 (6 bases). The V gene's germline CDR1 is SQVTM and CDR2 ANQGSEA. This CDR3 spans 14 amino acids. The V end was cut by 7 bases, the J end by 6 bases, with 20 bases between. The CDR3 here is CSATPGLMRDTQYF. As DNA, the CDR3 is TGCAGCGCAACACCGGGACTTATGAGGGATACGCAGTATTTT.

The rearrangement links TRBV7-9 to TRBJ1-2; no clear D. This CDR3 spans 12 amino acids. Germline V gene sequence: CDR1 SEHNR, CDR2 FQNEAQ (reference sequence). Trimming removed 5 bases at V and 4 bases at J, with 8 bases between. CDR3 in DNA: TGTGCCAGCAGCAGGGAGGGCTATGGCTACACCTTC. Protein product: CASSREGYGYTF.

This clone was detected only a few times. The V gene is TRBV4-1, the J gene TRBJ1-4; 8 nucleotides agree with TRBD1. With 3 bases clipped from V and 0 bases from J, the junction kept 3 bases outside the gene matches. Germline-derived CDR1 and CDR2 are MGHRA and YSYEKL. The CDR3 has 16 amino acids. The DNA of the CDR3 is TGCGCCAGCAGCCAGGGGGACAGGACAACTAATGAAAAACTGTTTTTT. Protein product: CASSQGDRTTNEKLFF.

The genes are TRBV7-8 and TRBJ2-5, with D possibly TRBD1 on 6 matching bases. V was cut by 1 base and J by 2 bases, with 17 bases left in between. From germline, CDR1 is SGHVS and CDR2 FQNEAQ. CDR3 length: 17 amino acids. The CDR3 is CASSLGRWSGVQETQYF. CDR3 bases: TGTGCCAGCAGCTTAGGCCGCTGGTCAGGGGTACAAGAGACCCAGTACTTC.

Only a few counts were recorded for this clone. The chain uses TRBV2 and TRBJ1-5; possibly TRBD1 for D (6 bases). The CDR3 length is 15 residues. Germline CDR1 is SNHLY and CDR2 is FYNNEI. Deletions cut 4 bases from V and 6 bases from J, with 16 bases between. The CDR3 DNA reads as TGTGCCAGCAGTGTTTTGGGGGCCTCTGGTCAGCCCCAGCATTTT. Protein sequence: CASSVLGASGQPQHF. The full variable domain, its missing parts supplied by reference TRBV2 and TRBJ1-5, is EPEVTQTPSHQVTQMGQEVILRCVPISNHLYFYWYRQILGQKVEFLVSFYNNEISEKSEIFDDQFSVERPDGSNFTLKIRSTKLEDSAMYFCASSVLGASGQPQHFGDGTRLSIL.

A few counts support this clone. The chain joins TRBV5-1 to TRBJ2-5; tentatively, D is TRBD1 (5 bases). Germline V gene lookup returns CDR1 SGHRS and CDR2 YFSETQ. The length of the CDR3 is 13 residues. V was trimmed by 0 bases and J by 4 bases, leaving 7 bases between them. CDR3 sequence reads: CASSLAQGETQYF. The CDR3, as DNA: TGCGCCAGCAGCTTGGCCCAGGGAGAGACCCAGTACTTC.

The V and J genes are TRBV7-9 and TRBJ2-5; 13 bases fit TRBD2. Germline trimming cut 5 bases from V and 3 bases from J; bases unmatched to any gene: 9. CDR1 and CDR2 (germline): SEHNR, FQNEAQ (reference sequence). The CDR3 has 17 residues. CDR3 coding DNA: TGTGCCAGCAGCGCGATACTAGCGGGGGGGCCTAAAGAGACCCAGTACTTC. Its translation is CASSAILAGGPKETQYF.

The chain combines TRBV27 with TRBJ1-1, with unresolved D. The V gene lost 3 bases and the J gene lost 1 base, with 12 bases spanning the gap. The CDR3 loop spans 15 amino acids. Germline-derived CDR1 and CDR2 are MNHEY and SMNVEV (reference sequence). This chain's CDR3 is CASSFVGDKNTEAFF. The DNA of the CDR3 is TGTGCCAGCAGTTTTGTTGGAGATAAGAACACTGAAGCTTTCTTT.

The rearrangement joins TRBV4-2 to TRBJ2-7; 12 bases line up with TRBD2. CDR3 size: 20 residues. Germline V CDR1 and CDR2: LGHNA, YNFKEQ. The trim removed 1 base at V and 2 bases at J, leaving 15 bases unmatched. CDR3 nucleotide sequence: TGTGCCAGCAGCCAAGCCCTATTTCCCCGGACTAGCGGGGTCACCTACGAGCAGTACTTC. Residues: CASSQALFPRTSGVTYEQYF.

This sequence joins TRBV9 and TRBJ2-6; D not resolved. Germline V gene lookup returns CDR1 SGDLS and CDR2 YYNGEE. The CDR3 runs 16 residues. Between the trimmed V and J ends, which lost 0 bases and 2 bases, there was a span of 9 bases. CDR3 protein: CASSVAVSTGANVLTF. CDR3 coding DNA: TGTGCCAGCAGCGTAGCCGTTTCTACTGGGGCCAACGTCCTGACTTTC.

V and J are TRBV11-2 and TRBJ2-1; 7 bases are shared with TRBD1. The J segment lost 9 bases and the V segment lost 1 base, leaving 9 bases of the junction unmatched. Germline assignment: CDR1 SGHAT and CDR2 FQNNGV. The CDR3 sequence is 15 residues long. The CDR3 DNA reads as TGTGCCAGCAGCTTAGTCGCGACAGGGTGGGGTGAGCAGTTCTTC. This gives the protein CASSLVATGWGEQFF. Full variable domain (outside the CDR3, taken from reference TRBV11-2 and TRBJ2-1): EAGVAQSPRYKIIEKRQSVAFWCNPISGHATLYWYQQILGQGPKLLIQFQNNGVVDDSQLPKDRFSAERLKGVDSTLKIQPAKLEDSAVYLCASSLVATGWGEQFFGPGTRLTVL.

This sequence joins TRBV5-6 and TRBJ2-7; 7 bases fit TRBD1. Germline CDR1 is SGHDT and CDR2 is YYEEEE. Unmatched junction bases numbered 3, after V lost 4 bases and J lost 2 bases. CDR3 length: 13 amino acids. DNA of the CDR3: TGTGCCAGCAGCCTGACAGGGACCTACGAGCAGTACTTC. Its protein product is CASSLTGTYEQYF.

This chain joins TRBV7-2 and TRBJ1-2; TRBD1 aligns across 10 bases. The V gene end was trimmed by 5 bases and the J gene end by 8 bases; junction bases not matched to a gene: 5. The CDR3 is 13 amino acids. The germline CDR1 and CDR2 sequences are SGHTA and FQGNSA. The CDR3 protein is CASSVRDRGGYTF. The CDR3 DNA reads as TGTGCCAGCAGCGTACGGGACAGGGGAGGCTACACCTTC.

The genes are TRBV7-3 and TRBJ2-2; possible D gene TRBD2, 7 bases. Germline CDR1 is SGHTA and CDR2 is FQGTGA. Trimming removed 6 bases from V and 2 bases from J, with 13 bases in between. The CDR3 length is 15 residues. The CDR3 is CASRFTGGNTGELFF. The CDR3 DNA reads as TGTGCCAGCAGATTCACGGGGGGCAACACCGGGGAGCTGTTTTTT.

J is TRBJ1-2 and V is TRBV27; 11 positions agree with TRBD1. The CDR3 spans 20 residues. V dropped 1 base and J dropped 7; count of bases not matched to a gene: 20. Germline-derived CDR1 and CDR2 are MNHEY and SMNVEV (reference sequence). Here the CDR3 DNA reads TGTGCCAGCAGTTTATTGGTCCCCGGGACAGGGGGAAGGGGTATCGGTGGCTACACCTTC. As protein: CASSLLVPGTGGRGIGGYTF.

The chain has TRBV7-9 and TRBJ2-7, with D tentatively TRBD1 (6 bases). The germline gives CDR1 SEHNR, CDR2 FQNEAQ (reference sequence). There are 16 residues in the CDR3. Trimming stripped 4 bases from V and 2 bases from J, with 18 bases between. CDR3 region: CASSYHTGSEAYEQYF. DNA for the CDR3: TGTGCCAGCAGCTACCATACAGGGAGTGAGGCCTACGAGCAGTACTTC. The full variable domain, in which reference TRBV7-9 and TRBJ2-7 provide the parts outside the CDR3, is DTGVSQNPRHKITKRGQNVTFRCDPISEHNRLYWYRQTLGQGPEFLTYFQNEAQLEKSRLLSDRFSAERPKGSFSTLEIQRTEQGDSAMYLCASSYHTGSEAYEQYFGPGTRLTVT.

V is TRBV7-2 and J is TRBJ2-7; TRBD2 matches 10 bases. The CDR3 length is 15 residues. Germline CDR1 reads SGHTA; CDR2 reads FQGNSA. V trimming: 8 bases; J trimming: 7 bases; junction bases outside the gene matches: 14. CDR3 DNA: TGTGCCAGCCGCCAAGGGGGAGCGGGGGGGCTTGAGCAGTACTTC. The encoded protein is CASRQGGAGGLEQYF.

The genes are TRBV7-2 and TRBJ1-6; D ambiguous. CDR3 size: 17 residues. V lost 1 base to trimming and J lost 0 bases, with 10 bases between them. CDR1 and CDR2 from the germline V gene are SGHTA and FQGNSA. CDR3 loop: CASSLVTPGSYNSPLHF. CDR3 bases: TGTGCCAGCAGCTTAGTAACTCCGGGCTCCTATAATTCACCCCTCCACTTT.

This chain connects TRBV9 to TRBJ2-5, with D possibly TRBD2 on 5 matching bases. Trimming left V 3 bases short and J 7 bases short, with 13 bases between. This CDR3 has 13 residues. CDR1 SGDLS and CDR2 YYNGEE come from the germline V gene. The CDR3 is CASSGLRAGTQYF. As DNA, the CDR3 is TGTGCCAGCAGCGGGTTGAGGGCGGGGACCCAGTACTTC. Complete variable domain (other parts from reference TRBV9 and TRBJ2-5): DSGVTQTPKHLITATGQRVTLRCSPRSGDLSVYWYQQSLDQGLQFLIQYYNGEERAKGNILERFSAQQFPDLHSELNLSSLELGDSALYFCASSGLRAGTQYFGPGTRLLVL.

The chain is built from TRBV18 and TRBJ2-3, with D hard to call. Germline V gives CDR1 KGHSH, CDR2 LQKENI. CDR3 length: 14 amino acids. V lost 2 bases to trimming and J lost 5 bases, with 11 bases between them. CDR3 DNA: TGTGCCAGCTCACCATTTATCAGTCGAGATACGCAGTATTTT. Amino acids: CASSPFISRDTQYF.

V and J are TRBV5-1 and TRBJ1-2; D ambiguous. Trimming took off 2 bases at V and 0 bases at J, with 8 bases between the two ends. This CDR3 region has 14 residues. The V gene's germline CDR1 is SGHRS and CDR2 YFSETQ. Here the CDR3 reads CASSLGGANYGYTF. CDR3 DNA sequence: TGCGCCAGCAGCTTAGGCGGGGCTAACTATGGCTACACCTTC.

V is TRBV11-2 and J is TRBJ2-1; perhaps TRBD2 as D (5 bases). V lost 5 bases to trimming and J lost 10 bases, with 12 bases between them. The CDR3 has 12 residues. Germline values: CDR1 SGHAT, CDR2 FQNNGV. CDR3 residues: CASSPGWREQFF. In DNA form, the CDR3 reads TGTGCCAGCAGCCCCGGATGGAGGGAGCAGTTCTTC.

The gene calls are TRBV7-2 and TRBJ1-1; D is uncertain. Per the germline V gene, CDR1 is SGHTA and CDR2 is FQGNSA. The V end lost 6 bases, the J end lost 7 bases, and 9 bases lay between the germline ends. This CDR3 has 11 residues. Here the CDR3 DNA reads TGTGCCAGCAGTCCACAGATTGAAGCTTTCTTT. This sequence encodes CASSPQIEAFF.